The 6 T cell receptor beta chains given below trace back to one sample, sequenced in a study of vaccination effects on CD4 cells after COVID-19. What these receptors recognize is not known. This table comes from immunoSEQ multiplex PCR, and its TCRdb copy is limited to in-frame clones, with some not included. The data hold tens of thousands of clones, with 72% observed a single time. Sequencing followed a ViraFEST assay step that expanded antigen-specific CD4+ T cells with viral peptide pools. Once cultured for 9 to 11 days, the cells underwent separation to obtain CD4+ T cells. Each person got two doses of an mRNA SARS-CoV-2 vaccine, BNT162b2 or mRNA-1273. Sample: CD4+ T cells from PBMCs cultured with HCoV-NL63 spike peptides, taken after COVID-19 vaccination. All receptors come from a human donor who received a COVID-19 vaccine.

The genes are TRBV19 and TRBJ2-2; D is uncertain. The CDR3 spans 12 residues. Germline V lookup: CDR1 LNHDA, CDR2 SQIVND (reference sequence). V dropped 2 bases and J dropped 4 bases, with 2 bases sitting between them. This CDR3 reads CASSIPTGELFF. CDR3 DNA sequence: TGTGCCAGTAGTATACCCACCGGGGAGCTGTTTTTT.

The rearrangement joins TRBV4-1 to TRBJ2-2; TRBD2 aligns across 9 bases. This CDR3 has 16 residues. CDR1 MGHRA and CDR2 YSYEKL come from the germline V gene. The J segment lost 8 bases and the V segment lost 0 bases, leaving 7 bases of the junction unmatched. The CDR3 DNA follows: TGCGCCAGCAGCCAAGATCGGCGGGAGGGCCGTGGGGAGCTGTTTTTT. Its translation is CASSQDRREGRGELFF.

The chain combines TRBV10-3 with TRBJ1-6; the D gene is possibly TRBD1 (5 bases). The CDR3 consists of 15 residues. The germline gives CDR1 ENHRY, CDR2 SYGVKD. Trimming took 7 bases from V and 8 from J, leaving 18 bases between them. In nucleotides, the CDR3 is TGTGCCATCAAGAGGAGGGACCCAGTTGATTCACCCCTCCACTTT. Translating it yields CAIKRRDPVDSPLHF.

This chain's CDR3 is CAISEFGVTTSSPNQPQHF. Here the CDR3 DNA reads TGTGCCATCAGTGAGTTCGGGGTCACTACCTCTAGTCCCAATCAGCCCCAGCATTTT. This chain uses TRBV10-3 with TRBJ1-5; D call uncertain. The V gene lost 1 base and the J gene lost 3 bases, with 22 bases spanning the gap. The CDR3 has 19 amino acids. Germline V gene lookup returns CDR1 ENHRY and CDR2 SYGVKD.

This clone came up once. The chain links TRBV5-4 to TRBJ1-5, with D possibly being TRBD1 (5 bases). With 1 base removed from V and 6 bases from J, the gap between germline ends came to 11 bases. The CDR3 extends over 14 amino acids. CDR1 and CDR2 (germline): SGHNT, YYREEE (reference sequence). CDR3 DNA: TGTGCCAGCAGCTTGTATGGGGCCGCTCAGCCCCAGCATTTT. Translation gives CASSLYGAAQPQHF. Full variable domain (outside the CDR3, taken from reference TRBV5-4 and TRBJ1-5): ETGVTQSPTHLIKTRGQQVTLRCSSQSGHNTVSWYQQALGQGPQFIFQYYREEENGRGNFPPRFSGLQFPNYSSELNVNALELDDSALYLCASSLYGAAQPQHFGDGTRLSIL.

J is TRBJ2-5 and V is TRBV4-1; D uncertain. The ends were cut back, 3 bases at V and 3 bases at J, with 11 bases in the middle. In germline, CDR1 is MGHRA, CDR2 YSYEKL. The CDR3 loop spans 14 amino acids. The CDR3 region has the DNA TGCGCCAGCAGCCATTGGGCGGCTAAAGAGACCCAGTACTTC. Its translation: CASSHWAAKETQYF.